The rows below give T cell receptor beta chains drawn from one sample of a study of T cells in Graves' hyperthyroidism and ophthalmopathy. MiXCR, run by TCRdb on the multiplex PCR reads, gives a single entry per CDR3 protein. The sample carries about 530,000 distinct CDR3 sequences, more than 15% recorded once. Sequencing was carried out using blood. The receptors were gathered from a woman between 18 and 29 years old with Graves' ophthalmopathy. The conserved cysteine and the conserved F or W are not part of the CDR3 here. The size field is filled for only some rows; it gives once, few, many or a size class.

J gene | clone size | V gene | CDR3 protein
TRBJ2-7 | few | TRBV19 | ASSIAGRGKTYEQY
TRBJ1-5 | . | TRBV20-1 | SAPGLGGGMNNQPQH
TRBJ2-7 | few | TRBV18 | ATSGGQGTSYEQY
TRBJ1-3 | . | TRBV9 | ASSAAGTGGGNTIY
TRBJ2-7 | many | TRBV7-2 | ASSFGRNRAYEQY
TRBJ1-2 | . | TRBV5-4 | ASSSELTGTRQDGYT
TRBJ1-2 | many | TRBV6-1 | ASSIVDRNYGYT
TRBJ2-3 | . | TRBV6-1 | ASSEARGASTDTQY
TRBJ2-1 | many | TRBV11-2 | ASSLSLALSSGGYNEQF
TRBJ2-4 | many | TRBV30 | AWSVGGAKNIQY
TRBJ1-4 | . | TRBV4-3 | ASSQAGTANEKLF